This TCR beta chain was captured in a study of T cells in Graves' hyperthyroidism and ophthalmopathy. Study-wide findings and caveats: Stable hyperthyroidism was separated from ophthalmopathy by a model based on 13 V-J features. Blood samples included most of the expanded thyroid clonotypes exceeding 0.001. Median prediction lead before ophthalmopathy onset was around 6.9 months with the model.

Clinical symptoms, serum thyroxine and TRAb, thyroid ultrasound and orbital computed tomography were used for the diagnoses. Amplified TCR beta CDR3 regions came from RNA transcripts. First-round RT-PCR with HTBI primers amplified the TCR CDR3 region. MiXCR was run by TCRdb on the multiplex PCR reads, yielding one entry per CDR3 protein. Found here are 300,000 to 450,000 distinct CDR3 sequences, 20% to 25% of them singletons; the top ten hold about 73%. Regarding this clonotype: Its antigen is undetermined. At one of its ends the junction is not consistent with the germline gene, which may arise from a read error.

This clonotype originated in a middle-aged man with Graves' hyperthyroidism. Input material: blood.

The CDR3 DNA reads as TGTGCCATCAGCCCGTCCGACAACAATCAGCCCCAGCATTTT. Translating gives CAISPSDNNQPQHF. The chain couples TRBV15 to TRBJ1-5; D is unresolved. Looked up from germline, CDR1 is LNHNV and CDR2 is YYDKDF (reference sequence). This CDR3 has 14 residues.